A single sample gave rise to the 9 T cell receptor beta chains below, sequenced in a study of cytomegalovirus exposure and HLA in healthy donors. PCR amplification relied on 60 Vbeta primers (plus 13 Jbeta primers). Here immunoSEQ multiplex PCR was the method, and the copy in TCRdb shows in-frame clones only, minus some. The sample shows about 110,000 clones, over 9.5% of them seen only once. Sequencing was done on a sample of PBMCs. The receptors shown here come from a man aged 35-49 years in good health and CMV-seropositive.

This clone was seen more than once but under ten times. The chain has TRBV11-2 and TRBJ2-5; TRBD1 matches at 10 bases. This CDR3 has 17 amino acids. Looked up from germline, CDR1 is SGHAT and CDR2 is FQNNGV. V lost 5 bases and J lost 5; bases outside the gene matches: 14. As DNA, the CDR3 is TGTGCCAGCAGCCCCCAACGACAGGGGGCGGCGGGGGAGACCCAGTACTTC. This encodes CASSPQRQGAAGETQYF.

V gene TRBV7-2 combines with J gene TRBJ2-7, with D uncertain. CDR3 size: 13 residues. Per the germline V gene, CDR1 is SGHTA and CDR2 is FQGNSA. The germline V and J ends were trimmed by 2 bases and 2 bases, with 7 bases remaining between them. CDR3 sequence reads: CASSLPNAYEQYF. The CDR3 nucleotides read TGTGCCAGCAGCTTACCTAATGCCTACGAGCAGTACTTC.

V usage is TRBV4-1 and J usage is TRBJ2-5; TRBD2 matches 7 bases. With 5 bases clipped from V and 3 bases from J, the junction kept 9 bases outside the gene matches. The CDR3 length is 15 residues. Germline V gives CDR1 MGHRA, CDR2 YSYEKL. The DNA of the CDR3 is TGCGCCAGCAGCTTCACGGCTAGCGGCGAAGAGACCCAGTACTTC. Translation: CASSFTASGEETQYF.

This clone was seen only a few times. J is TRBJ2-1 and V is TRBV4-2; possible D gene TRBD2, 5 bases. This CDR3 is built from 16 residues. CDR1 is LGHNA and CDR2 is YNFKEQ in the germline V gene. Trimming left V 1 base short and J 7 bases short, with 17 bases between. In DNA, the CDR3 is TGTGCCAGCAGCCAAGCTGGTTTAAGAAGAGGGAATGAGCAGTTCTTC. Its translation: CASSQAGLRRGNEQFF.

CDR3 residues: CASSGGREYSEQYF. The DNA of the CDR3 is TGTGCCAGCAGTGGGGGGCGGGAGTATTCCGAGCAGTACTTC. The V call is TRBV2, the J call TRBJ2-7, with D perhaps matching TRBD2 (7 bases). V lost 4 bases to trimming and J lost 6 bases, with 16 bases between them. CDR1 and CDR2 (germline): SNHLY, FYNNEI. The CDR3 is 14 residues long. The full variable domain, with the rest looked up from reference TRBV2 and TRBJ2-7, is EPEVTQTPSHQVTQMGQEVILRCVPISNHLYFYWYRQILGQKVEFLVSFYNNEISEKSEIFDDQFSVERPDGSNFTLKIRSTKLEDSAMYFCASSGGREYSEQYFGPGTRLTVT.

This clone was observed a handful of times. Here the CDR3 reads CASSQVRGTDTQYF. The CDR3 DNA reads TGTGCCAGCAGCCAAGTACGCGGCACAGATACGCAGTATTTT. The V gene is TRBV14, the J gene TRBJ2-3; D call uncertain. The germline V and J ends were trimmed by 1 base and 1 base, with 6 bases remaining between them. The CDR3 sequence is 14 residues long. From germline, CDR1 is SGHDN and CDR2 FVKESK.

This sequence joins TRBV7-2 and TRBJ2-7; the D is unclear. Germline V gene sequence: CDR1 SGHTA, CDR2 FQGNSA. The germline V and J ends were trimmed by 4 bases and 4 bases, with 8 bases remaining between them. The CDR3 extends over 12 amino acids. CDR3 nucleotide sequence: TGTGCCAGCAGCTCGTCCCTATACGAGCAGTACTTC. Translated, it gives CASSSSLYEQYF. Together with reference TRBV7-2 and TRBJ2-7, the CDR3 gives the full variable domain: GAGVSQSPSNKVTEKGKDVELRCDPISGHTALYWYRQSLGQGLEFLIYFQGNSAPDKSGLPSDRFSAERTGGSVSTLTIQRTQQEDSAVYLCASSSSLYEQYFGPGTRLTVT.

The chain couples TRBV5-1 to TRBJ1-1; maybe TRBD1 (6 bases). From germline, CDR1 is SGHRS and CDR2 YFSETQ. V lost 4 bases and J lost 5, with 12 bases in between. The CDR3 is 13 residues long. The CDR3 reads CASSILQGTEAFF. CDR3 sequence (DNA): TGCGCCAGCAGCATACTGCAGGGGACTGAAGCTTTCTTT.

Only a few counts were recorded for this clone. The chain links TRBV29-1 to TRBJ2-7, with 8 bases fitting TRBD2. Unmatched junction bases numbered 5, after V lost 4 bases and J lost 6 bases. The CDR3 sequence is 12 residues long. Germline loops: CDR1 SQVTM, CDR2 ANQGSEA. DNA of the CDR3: TGCAGCGTTGCGGGGGGGGACGGCGAGCAGTACTTC. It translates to CSVAGGDGEQYF.